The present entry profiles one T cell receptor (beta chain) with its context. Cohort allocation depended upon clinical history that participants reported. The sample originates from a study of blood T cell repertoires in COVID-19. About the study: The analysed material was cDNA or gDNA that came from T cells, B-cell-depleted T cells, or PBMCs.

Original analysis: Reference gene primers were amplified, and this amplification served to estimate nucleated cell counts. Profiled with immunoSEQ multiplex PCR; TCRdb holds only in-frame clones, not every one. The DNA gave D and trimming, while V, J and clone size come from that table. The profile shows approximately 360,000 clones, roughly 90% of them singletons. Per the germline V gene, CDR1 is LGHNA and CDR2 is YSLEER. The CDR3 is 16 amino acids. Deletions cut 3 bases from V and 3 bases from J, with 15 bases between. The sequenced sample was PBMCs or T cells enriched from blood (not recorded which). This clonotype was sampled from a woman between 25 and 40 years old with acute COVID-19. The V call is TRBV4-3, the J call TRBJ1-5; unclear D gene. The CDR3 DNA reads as TGCGCCAGCAGCCAGTCTGTGGGCCTTTTCAATCAGCCCCAGCATTTT. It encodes CASSQSVGLFNQPQHF.